This T cell receptor beta chain was obtained from a study of OX40 agonist ivuxolimab in advanced cancers. Overall study context: Prior anti-PD-1, anti-PD-L1 or anti-CTLA-4 therapy did not bar entry, and around 39% had some.

Broader study findings: On average, CD8+ T cells showed a greater number of expanded clones than CD4+. At doses 0.1 to 3.0 mg/kg, CD4+ and CD8+ clones expanded. What antigens the expanded peripheral T cells recognized was never established.

Clones were sequenced by immunoSEQ multiplex PCR, and TCRdb holds only the in-frame ones, with some missing. Found here are 62,000 or so clones, 86% of them singletons; the top ten hold around 2.1%. As for this clone: The antigen remains undetermined.

V gave up 0 bases and J gave up 0 bases, with 6 bases separating them. Germline V CDR1 and CDR2: LNHDA, SQIVND (reference sequence). CDR3 length equals 15 residues. The source material was CD4+ or CD8+ T cells sorted from blood, sampled in a trial of the OX40 agonist ivuxolimab. This TCR was sampled from an adult with an advanced solid tumor such as melanoma, head and neck, liver or kidney cancer. The chain recombines TRBV19 with TRBJ2-4; D ambiguous. The CDR3 DNA is TGTGCCAGTAGTATAGAATTATTAGCCAAAAACATTCAGTACTTC. This sequence encodes CASSIELLAKNIQYF. Using reference TRBV19 and TRBJ2-4 for the parts outside the CDR3, the full variable domain is DGGITQSPKYLFRKEGQNVTLSCEQNLNHDAMYWYRQDPGQGLRLIYYSQIVNDFQKGDIAEGYSVSREKKESFPLTVTSAQKNPTAFYLCASSIELLAKNIQYFGAGTRLSVL.